A selection of T cell receptor beta chains follows, all from one sample in a study of CD4 T cells in relation to SARS-CoV-2 and coronaviruses. Sequenced by immunoSEQ multiplex PCR; TCRdb stores in-frame clones only, minus some. Altogether roughly 19,000 clones are present, about 80% being singletons, with the ten largest covering 16%. Their antigens remain unidentified. Specimen: CD4+ T cells from PBMCs, cultured in vitro. These TCRs come from a human donor in good health. The CDR3 runs from the conserved cysteine through the conserved F or W. Each record gives: clone size, J gene, D gene, V gene, CDR3 DNA, CDR3 protein. The D gene is left open where the match is weak. Clone size is given for some rows only: seen once, a few or many times, or a class if the clone is expanded.

NA TRBJ2-7 TRBD1 TRBV11-2 TGTGCCAGCAGCTTAGCGGGACAGGGAGCCTACGAGCAGTACTTC CASSLAGQGAYEQYF
NA TRBJ2-5 NA TRBV7-8 TGTGCCAGCAGCCCCCGCTACGGCAGGCAAGAGACCCAGTACTTC CASSPRYGRQETQYF
NA TRBJ2-1 TRBD2 TRBV5-1 TGCGCCAGCAGCTGGAGGACTAGCGGGGGTTATGATGAGCAGTTCTTC CASSWRTSGGYDEQFF
NA TRBJ1-2 NA TRBV28 TGTGCCAGCAGTTTATCTCCCACGTATGGCTACACCTTC CASSLSPTYGYTF
medium-sized TRBJ2-7 TRBD1 TRBV18 TGTGCCAGCTCACCAATGCAGGACAGGGCGGCCGAGCAGTACTTC CASSPMQDRAAEQYF
NA TRBJ1-2 TRBD1 TRBV4-1 TGCGCCAGCAGCCAAGGAGGGGGCGGGTATGGCTACACCTTC CASSQGGGGYGYTF
few TRBJ1-2 TRBD1 TRBV7-9 TGTGCCAGCAGCAACACGGGACAGGGAACGGGGGGCTACACCTTC CASSNTGQGTGGYTF
NA TRBJ1-1 NA TRBV14 TGTGCCAGCAGCCAAGAGGTGACGGGGGTTGAAGCTTTCTTT CASSQEVTGVEAFF
NA TRBJ2-1 NA TRBV24-1 TGTGCCACCAGTGACCGGCAGAGCTCCTACAATGAGCAGTTCTTC CATSDRQSSYNEQFF
NA TRBJ2-1 NA TRBV15 TGTGCCACCAGCAGAGTAACCTCCTCTTCTCACACTGGTGACAATGAGCAGTTCTTC CATSRVTSSSHTGDNEQFF
NA TRBJ1-1 TRBD1 TRBV19 TGTGCCAGTGGGGACAGGGGGTTTAAGAATGAAGCTTTCTTT CASGDRGFKNEAFF
NA TRBJ1-1 TRBD1 TRBV2 TGTGCCAGCAGTGAATGGGGGACAGGGGTGAACACTGAAGCTTTCTTT CASSEWGTGVNTEAFF
NA TRBJ1-5 NA TRBV24-1 TGTGCCACCAGTGATCCTCGTGGAGGGGAGGCTCAGCCCCAGCATTTT CATSDPRGGEAQPQHF
NA TRBJ2-7 TRBD1 TRBV6-5 TGTGCCAGCAGTTACCCCGCCCTCGACAGGGCTAACGAGCAGTACTTC CASSYPALDRANEQYF
NA TRBJ2-1 TRBD2 TRBV2 TGTGCCAGCAGTCTAGCGGAATCCTACAATGAGCAGTTCTTC CASSLAESYNEQFF
NA TRBJ1-5 NA TRBV3-1/TRBV3-2 TGTGCCAGCAGCACAACTAATCAGCCCCAGCATTTT CASSTTNQPQHF
NA TRBJ2-5 NA TRBV6-2/TRBV6-3 TGTGCCAGCAGTTACGGCCCACGTACAGTCCCCGAGACCCAGTACTTC CASSYGPRTVPETQYF
few TRBJ2-3 NA TRBV29-1 TGCAGCTCGGATGTACTGAGCACAGATACGCAGTATTTT CSSDVLSTDTQYF
medium-sized TRBJ1-2 NA TRBV19 TGTGCCAGTCAGGATTTTAACTATGGCTACACCTTC CASQDFNYGYTF
NA TRBJ2-7 TRBD2 TRBV7-9 TGTGCCGCCAGCAGTCTCAGCGGCGGGAGTAGCTCCTACGAGCAGTACTTC CAASSLSGGSSSYEQYF